This is a list of T cell receptor beta chains from one sample in a study of blood T cells in healthy people across ages. One entry per CDR3 protein results from TCRdb running MiXCR on the 5' RACE reads. The sample lists 700,000 to 900,000 distinct CDR3 sequences; 25% to 30% were seen once. This same sample was also taken into another study, of T cells of mothers and their children.

The sequencing sample was made of blood. The receptors derive from a boy between 10 and 17 years old in good health. The CDR3 runs from the conserved cysteine through the conserved F or W. The order of the fields is clone size, V gene, J gene, D gene, CDR3 DNA, CDR3 protein. The D gene is left open where the match is weak. Part of the rows lack a size; the others show once, few, many or a class for expanded clones.

NA	TRBV7-9	TRBJ1-5	TRBD1	TGTGCCAGCAGCTTAGCGCGGGGCAGGGGGTACGATCAGCCCCAGCATTTT	CASSLARGRGYDQPQHF
NA	TRBV12-3/TRBV12-4	TRBJ2-5	TRBD1	TGTGCCAGCTCTTGGGACAGGGGGCTAGGGGAGACCCAGTACTTC	CASSWDRGLGETQYF
few	TRBV5-1	TRBJ2-5	TRBD1	TGCGCCAGCAGCGGTAGGACAGGGGCTGTAGAGACCCAGTACTTC	CASSGRTGAVETQYF
few	TRBV29-1	TRBJ2-4	TRBD1	TGCAGCGTTGGGGTGAGGGGGCGAAACATTCAGTACTTC	CSVGVRGRNIQYF
few	TRBV15	TRBJ2-5	TRBD2	TGTGCCACCAGCAGCGATAGGGACGGGACTATCGACGAGACCCAGTACTTC	CATSSDRDGTIDETQYF
few	TRBV10-3	TRBJ2-1	NA	TGTGCCATTTCCGGAGGGCTAGCCTACAATGAGCAGTTCTTC	CAISGGLAYNEQFF
few	TRBV7-8	TRBJ2-7	NA	TGTGCCAGCAGCTTTCCGAGGGGCTACGAGCAGTACTTC	CASSFPRGYEQYF
NA	TRBV20-1	TRBJ2-1	TRBD2	TGCAGTGCCCCGGAACTAGCGGGACACAATGAGCAGTTCTTC	CSAPELAGHNEQFF
NA	TRBV5-1	TRBJ1-4	TRBD1	TGCGCCAGCAGCCCTGGACAGGGGATACTTCTCGAACTGTTTTTT	CASSPGQGILLELFF
many	TRBV20-1	TRBJ2-2	TRBD1	TGCAGTGCTAGCCCTACAGGGGCGGGCGGGGAGCTGTTTTTT	CSASPTGAGGELFF
NA	TRBV7-3	TRBJ2-6	NA	TGTGCCAGCAGCTTAATCGGAGGGTGGGGGGCCAACGTCCTGACTTTC	CASSLIGGWGANVLTF